The 17 T cell receptor beta chains presented below share a single source sample, sequenced in a study of T cell responses to AZD1222 COVID-19 vaccine. Sequencing was performed with immunoSEQ multiplex PCR; in TCRdb, only in-frame clones are kept and a portion is missing. The sample contains about 150,000 clones, roughly 92% of which appear only once. Here the sequenced sample was peripheral blood, taken on day 0 of AZD1222 vaccination. The source of these receptors is an adult in good health.

This chain links TRBV3-1 (or the pseudogene TRBV3-2) with TRBJ2-1; 9 bases agree with TRBD2. Germline CDR1 and CDR2: LGHDT and YNNKEL (reference sequence). Trimming took 1 base from V and 8 from J; bases not matched to a gene: 6. CDR3 size: 15 residues. CDR3 loop: CASSQGGLAYDEQFF. DNA of the CDR3: TGTGCCAGCAGCCAAGGGGGACTAGCTTACGATGAGCAGTTCTTC.

The V gene is TRBV4-1, the J gene TRBJ1-1; D remains ambiguous. V was cut by 1 base and J by 3 bases, with 6 bases left in between. CDR1 and CDR2 from the germline V gene are MGHRA and YSYEKL. The CDR3 is 13 amino acids. DNA for the CDR3: TGCGCCAGCAGCCAAGTGGGCGACACTGAAGCTTTCTTT. This sequence encodes CASSQVGDTEAFF.

The CDR3 DNA sequence: TGTGCCAGCAGCGGCGGGGGGGCCTCGGAAGAGACCCAGTACTTC. It translates to CASSGGGASEETQYF. This chain connects TRBV5-4 to TRBJ2-5, with 9 bases lining up with TRBD2. The CDR3 length is 15 residues. V was clipped by 4 bases and J by 3 bases; unmatched bases: 7. Germline V gene lookup returns CDR1 SGHNT and CDR2 YYREEE (reference sequence).

This clone was counted between two and nine times. The chain is built from TRBV19 and TRBJ1-5, with D possibly TRBD1 on 5 matching bases. Per germline, CDR1 LNHDA and CDR2 SQIVND (reference sequence). There are 14 residues in the CDR3. V lost 7 bases, J lost 7 bases, and 17 bases lay in between. The CDR3: CASMGQAGWQPQHF. CDR3 DNA sequence: TGTGCCAGTATGGGGCAAGCAGGCTGGCAGCCCCAGCATTTT.

The chain recombines TRBV15 with TRBJ2-1; D possibly uses TRBD1 or TRBD2 (5 bases each). The germline CDR1 and CDR2 sequences are LNHNV and YYDKDF (reference sequence). The CDR3 loop spans 14 amino acids. V gave up 3 bases and J gave up 5 bases, with 11 bases separating them. The CDR3, as DNA: TGTGCCACCAGCAGGGGGGACCCCCACAATGAGCAGTTCTTC. Its protein product is CATSRGDPHNEQFF.

The rearrangement links TRBV5-5 to TRBJ1-5; D ambiguous. Trimming removed 4 bases at V and 6 bases at J, with 11 bases between. The CDR3 loop spans 13 amino acids. The germline CDR1 and CDR2 sequences are SGHKS and YYEKEE (reference sequence). CDR3 bases: TGTGCCAGCAGCCCGCCTGAAGGTCAGCCCCAGCATTTT. Encoded protein: CASSPPEGQPQHF.

V and J are TRBV25-1 and TRBJ1-2; 7 positions agree with TRBD1. There are 15 residues in the CDR3. Germline V gives CDR1 MGHDK, CDR2 SYGVNS. V lost 3 bases and J lost 3; bases outside the gene matches: 7. CDR3 DNA: TGTGCCAGCAGTGATACCAACAGGGGTGACTATGGCTACACCTTC. It encodes CASSDTNRGDYGYTF.

CDR3 protein: CSVGSGYEQFF. Here the CDR3 DNA reads TGCAGCGTTGGTTCTGGATATGAGCAGTTCTTC. The V gene is TRBV29-1, the J gene TRBJ2-1; D gene unclear. Germline V gene lookup returns CDR1 SQVTM and CDR2 ANQGSEA. This CDR3 region has 11 residues. Trimming left V 4 bases short and J 8 bases short, with 9 bases between.

The V call is TRBV11-2, the J call TRBJ1-1, with D unresolved. The CDR3 spans 13 residues. Trimming shortened V by 4 bases and J by 1 base, and 7 bases separated the two germline ends. The germline CDR1 and CDR2 sequences are SGHAT and FQNNGV. CDR3 sequence reads: CASSSRQNTEAFF. DNA for the CDR3: TGTGCCAGCAGCTCCCGGCAGAACACTGAAGCTTTCTTT. The full variable domain, completed using reference TRBV11-2 and TRBJ1-1, is EAGVAQSPRYKIIEKRQSVAFWCNPISGHATLYWYQQILGQGPKLLIQFQNNGVVDDSQLPKDRFSAERLKGVDSTLKIQPAKLEDSAVYLCASSSRQNTEAFFGQGTRLTVV.

The chain combines TRBV15 with TRBJ2-5; no clear D. Trimming pared 2 bases from V and 2 bases from J, leaving 0 bases between. In germline, CDR1 is LNHNV, CDR2 YYDKDF (reference sequence). The CDR3 is 11 residues long. The CDR3 spells CATSRQETQYF. DNA of the CDR3: TGTGCCACCAGCAGACAAGAGACCCAGTACTTC.

The chain has TRBV27 and TRBJ2-1; a possible D gene is TRBD2 (6 bases). The CDR3 contains 15 residues. CDR1 is MNHEY, CDR2 SMNVEV, per germline (reference sequence). V was pared by 6 bases and J by 6 bases, with 18 bases between. The CDR3, as DNA: TGTGCCAGCAGCCCGGTAGGCGGGGTTCCCAATGAGCAGTTCTTC. Translation: CASSPVGGVPNEQFF.

The genes are TRBV2 and TRBJ1-4, with 8 bases that match TRBD1. The CDR3 has 14 residues. Germline-derived CDR1 and CDR2 are SNHLY and FYNNEI. The V segment lost 6 bases and the J segment 5 bases; nucleotides outside the gene matches: 5. CDR3 sequence reads: CASSWDRQNEKLFF. CDR3 coding DNA: TGTGCCAGCAGCTGGGACAGGCAAAATGAAAAACTGTTTTTT.

The rearrangement joins TRBV15 to TRBJ2-2; 7 nucleotides match TRBD1. J gave up 0 bases and V 0 bases, and 10 bases lay outside the gene matches. The CDR3 consists of 19 residues. Looked up from germline, CDR1 is LNHNV and CDR2 is YYDKDF (reference sequence). The CDR3 nucleotides are TGTGCCACCAGCAGAGAAACCTATGGACAGGCTGCGAACACCGGGGAGCTGTTTTTT. Translating gives CATSRETYGQAANTGELFF.

The chain joins TRBV9 to TRBJ2-3, with TRBD2 identical over 10 bases. Per the germline V gene, CDR1 is SGDLS and CDR2 is YYNGEE. CDR3 length equals 19 residues. V shed 0 bases, J shed 2 bases, and the junction held 12 bases outside the gene matches. DNA for the CDR3: TGTGCCAGCAGCGTAGGCCCTGGGGTAGCGGGGGGCTCCACAGATACGCAGTATTTT. Translating gives CASSVGPGVAGGSTDTQYF.

The chain joins TRBV4-3 to TRBJ2-1; the match to TRBD2 covers 15 bases. Germline trimming cut 4 bases from V and 4 bases from J; bases unmatched to any gene: 2. Germline CDR1 and CDR2: LGHNA and YSLEER. There are 16 residues in the CDR3. The CDR3 nucleotides are TGCGCCAGCAGCCCGGGACTAGCGGGGGGTTACAATGAGCAGTTCTTC. Its protein product is CASSPGLAGGYNEQFF.

The chain links TRBV3-1 (or the pseudogene TRBV3-2) to TRBJ2-2; D may be TRBD1 or TRBD2 (5 bases each). The V end was cut by 1 base, the J end by 8 bases, with 11 bases between. The CDR3 is 14 residues long. CDR1 LGHDT and CDR2 YNNKEL come from the germline V gene (reference sequence). CDR3 in DNA: TGTGCCAGCAGCCAAGGAGTGGGGGTTGGGGAGCTGTTTTTT. Protein product: CASSQGVGVGELFF.

The rearrangement links TRBV29-1 to TRBJ1-1, with D maybe TRBD1 (5 bases). Germline CDR1 and CDR2: SQVTM and ANQGSEA. Trimming left V 4 bases short and J 6 bases short, with 9 bases between. The length of the CDR3 is 11 residues. The CDR3 protein is CSVGDRAEAFF. Here the CDR3 DNA reads TGCAGCGTTGGGGACCGCGCTGAAGCTTTCTTT.